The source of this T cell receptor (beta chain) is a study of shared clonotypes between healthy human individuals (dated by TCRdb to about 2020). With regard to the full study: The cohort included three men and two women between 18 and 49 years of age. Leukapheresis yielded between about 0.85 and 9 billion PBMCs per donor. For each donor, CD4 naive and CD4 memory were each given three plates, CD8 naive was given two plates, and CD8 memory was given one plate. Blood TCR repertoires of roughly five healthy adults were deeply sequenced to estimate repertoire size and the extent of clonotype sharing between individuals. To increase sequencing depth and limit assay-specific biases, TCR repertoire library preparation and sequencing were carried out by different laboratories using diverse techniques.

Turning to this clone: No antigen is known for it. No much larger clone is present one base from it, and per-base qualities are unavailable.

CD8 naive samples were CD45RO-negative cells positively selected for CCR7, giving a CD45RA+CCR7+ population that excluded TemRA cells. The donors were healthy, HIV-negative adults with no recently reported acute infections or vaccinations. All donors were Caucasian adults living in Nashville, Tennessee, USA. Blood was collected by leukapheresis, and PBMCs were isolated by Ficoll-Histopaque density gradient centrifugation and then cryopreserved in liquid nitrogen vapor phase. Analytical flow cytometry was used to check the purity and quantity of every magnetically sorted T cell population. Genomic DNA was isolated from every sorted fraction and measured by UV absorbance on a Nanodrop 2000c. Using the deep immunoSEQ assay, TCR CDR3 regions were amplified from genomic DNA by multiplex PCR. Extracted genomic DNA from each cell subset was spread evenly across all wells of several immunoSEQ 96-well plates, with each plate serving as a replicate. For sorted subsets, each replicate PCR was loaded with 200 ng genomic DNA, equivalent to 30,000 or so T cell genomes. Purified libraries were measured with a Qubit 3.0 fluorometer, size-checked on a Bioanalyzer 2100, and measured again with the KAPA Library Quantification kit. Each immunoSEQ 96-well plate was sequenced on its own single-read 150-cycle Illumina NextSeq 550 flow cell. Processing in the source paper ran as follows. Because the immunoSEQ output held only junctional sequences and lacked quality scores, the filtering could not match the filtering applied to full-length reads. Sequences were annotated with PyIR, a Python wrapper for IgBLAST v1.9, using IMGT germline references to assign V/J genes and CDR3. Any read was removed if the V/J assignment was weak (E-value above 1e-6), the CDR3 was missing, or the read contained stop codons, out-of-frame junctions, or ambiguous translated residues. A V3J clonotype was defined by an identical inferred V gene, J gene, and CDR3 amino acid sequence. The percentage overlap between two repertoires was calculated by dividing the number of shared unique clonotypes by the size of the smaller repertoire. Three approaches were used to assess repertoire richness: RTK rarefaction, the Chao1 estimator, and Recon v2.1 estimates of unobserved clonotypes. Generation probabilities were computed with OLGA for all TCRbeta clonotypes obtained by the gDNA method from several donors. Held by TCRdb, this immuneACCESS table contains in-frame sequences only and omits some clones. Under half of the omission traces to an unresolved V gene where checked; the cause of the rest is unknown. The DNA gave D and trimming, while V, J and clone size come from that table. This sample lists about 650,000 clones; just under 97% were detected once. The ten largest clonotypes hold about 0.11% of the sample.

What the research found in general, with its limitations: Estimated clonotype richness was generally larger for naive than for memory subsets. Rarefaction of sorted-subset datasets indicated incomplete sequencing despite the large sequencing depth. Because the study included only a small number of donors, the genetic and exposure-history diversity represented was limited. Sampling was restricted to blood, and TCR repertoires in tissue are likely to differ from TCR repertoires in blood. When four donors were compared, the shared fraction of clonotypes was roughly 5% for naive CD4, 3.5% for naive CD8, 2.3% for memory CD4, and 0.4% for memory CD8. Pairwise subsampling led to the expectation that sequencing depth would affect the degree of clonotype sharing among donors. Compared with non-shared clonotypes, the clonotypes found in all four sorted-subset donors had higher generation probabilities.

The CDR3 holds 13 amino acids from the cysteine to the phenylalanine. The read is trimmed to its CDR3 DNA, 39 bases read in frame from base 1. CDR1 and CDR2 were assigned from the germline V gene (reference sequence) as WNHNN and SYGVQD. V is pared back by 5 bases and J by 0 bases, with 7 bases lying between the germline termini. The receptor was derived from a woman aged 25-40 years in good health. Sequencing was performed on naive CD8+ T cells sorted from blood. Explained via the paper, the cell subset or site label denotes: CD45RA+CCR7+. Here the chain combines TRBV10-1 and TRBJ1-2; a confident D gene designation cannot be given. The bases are TGCGCCAGCAGTCCGGGTCCTAACTATGGCTACACCTTC. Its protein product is CASSPGPNYGYTF.